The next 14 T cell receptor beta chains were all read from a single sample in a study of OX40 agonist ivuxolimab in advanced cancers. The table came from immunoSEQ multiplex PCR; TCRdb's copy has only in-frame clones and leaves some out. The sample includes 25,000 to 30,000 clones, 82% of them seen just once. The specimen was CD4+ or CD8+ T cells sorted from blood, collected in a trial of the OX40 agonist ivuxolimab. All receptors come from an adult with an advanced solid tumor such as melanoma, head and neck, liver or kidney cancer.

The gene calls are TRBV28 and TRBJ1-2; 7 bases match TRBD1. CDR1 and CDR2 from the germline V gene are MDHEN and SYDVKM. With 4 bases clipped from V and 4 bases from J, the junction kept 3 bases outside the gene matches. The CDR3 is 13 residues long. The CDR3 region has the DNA TGTGCCAGCAGTTGGGGGACAGCCTATGGCTACACCTTC. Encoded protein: CASSWGTAYGYTF.

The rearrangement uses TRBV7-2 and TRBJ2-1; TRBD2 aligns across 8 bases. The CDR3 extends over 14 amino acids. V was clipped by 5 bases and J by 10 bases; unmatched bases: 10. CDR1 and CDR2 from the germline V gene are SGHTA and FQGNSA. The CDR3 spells CASSELADYLEQFF. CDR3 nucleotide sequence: TGTGCCAGCAGCGAACTAGCGGACTATTTGGAGCAGTTCTTC.

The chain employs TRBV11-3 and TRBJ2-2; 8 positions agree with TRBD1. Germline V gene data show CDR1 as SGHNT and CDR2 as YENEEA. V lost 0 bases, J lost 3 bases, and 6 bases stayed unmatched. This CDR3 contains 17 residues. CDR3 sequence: CASSLDPGQGHTGELFF. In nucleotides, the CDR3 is TGTGCCAGCAGCTTAGACCCTGGACAGGGTCACACCGGGGAGCTGTTTTTT.

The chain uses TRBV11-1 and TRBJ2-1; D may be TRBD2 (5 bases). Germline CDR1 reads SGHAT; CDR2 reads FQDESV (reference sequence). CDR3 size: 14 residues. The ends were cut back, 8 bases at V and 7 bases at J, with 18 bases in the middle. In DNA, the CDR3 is TGTGCCAGCCAACCTACCGAGGGTCTGAATGAGCAGTTCTTC. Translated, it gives CASQPTEGLNEQFF. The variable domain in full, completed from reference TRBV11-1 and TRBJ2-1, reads EAEVAQSPRYKITEKSQAVAFWCDPISGHATLYWYRQILGQGPELLVQFQDESVVDDSQLPKDRFSAERLKGVDSTLKIQPAELGDSAMYLCASQPTEGLNEQFFGPGTRLTVL.

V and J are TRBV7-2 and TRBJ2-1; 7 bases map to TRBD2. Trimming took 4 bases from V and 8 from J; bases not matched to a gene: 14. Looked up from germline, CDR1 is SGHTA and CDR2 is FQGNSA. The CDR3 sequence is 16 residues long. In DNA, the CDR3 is TGTGCCAGCAGCTCCACCCCCGCGGGACTACTCGATGAGCAGTTCTTC. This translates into CASSSTPAGLLDEQFF.

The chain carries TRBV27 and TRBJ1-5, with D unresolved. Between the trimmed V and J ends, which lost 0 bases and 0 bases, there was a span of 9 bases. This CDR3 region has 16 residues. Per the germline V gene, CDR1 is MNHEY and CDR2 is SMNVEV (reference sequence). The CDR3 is CASSLSGRLSNQPQHF. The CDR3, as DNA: TGTGCCAGCAGTTTATCGGGCAGACTTAGCAATCAGCCCCAGCATTTT.

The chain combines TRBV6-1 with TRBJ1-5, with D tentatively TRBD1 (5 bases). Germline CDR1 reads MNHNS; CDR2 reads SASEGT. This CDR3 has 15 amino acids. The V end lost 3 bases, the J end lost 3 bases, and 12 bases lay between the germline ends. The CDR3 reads CASSEAGSFNQPQHF. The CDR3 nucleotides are TGTGCCAGCAGTGAGGCAGGGTCCTTCAATCAGCCCCAGCATTTT.

CDR3 region: CASSPGLAAFYEQYF. In DNA, the CDR3 is TGTGCCAGCAGTCCCGGGCTAGCTGCGTTCTACGAGCAGTACTTC. V gene TRBV6-5 combines with J gene TRBJ2-7, with a weak D call TRBD2 (5 bases). Trimming pared 5 bases from V and 3 bases from J, leaving 17 bases between. Germline loops: CDR1 MNHEY, CDR2 SVGAGI. This CDR3 is built from 15 residues.

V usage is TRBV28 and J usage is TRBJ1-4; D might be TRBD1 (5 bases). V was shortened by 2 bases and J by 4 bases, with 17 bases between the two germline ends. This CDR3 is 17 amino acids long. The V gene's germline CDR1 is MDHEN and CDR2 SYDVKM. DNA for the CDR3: TGTGCCAGCAGTTTACCCCGGGACTCCCTCATTAATGAAAAACTGTTTTTT. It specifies CASSLPRDSLINEKLFF.

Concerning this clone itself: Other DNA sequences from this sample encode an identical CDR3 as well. The CDR3: CASSRTALNTEAFF. The DNA for the CDR3 is TGTGCCAGCAGCCGCACAGCACTGAACACTGAAGCTTTCTTT. The chain uses TRBV7-9 and TRBJ1-1; no definite D call. Trimming pared 5 bases from V and 0 bases from J, leaving 10 bases between. The CDR3 has 14 residues. CDR1 is SEHNR, CDR2 FQNEAQ, per germline (reference sequence).

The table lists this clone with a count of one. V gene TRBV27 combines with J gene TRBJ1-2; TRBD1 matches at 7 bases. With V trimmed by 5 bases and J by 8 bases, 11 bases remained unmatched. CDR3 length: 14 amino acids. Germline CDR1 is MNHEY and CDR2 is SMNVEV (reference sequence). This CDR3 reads CASSPWTGSVGYTF. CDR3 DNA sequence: TGTGCCAGCAGTCCCTGGACAGGATCGGTAGGCTACACCTTC.

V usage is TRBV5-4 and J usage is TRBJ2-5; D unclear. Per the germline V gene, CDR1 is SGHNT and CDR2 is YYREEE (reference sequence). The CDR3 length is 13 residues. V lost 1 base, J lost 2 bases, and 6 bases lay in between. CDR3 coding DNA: TGTGCCAGCAGCTTGAGTTGGCAAGAGACCCAGTACTTC. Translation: CASSLSWQETQYF.

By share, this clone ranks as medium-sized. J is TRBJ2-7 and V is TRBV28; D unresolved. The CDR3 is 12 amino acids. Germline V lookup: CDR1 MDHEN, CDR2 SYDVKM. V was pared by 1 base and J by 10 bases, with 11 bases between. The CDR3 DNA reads TGTGCCAGCAGTTTATCTATCCACGGCCAGTACTTC. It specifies CASSLSIHGQYF.

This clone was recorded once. The CDR3 is CASSQGSPGQGMYEQYF. DNA of the CDR3: TGCGCCAGCAGCCAAGGTTCACCGGGACAGGGGATGTACGAGCAGTACTTC. The chain carries TRBV4-1 and TRBJ2-7; 10 bases match TRBD1. J lost 4 bases, V lost 1 base, and 10 bases had no gene match. The germline V gene has CDR1 MGHRA and CDR2 YSYEKL. The CDR3 is 17 amino acids.